Each of the 25 T cell receptor beta chains below was sequenced from the same sample in a study of regulatory T cells in long-lasting Graves disease. The time point was: persistent/refractory GD, antithyroid drugs over 5 years with positive TRAb. TCR sequences were obtained from RNA taken from PBMCs. For TCR beta, libraries came from iRepertoire HTBI primers and Arm-PCR of CDR3 regions. MiXCR was run by TCRdb on the multiplex PCR reads, yielding one entry per CDR3 protein. The sample includes 650,000 to 850,000 distinct CDR3 sequences, about 32% of them seen just once. The sequences come from peripheral blood mononuclear cells (PBMCs), collected when the disease was refractory, from a patient treated with antithyroid drugs. These receptors all come from a female donor with Graves disease.

With respect to this clonotype: Sequence at one end of the junction differs from germline and may be a read error. The chain combines TRBV29-1 with TRBJ1-1; weak D call: TRBD1 (6 bases). This CDR3 comprises 11 residues. CDR1 and CDR2 from the germline V gene are SQVTM and ANQGSEA. The CDR3 bases are TGCAGCGTAGAAGGGGGGAGTGAAGCTTTCTTT. Residues: CSVEGGSEAFF.

This clonotype was counted many times. V is TRBV28 and J is TRBJ1-2; D is ambiguous. Germline V lookup: CDR1 MDHEN, CDR2 SYDVKM. V lost 6 bases and J 4 bases, leaving 12 bases between the germline ends. CDR3 length: 13 amino acids. CDR3 DNA: TGTGCCAGCAGCTCTACGAGCTTCTATGGCTACACCTTC. It yields the protein CASSSTSFYGYTF.

V gene TRBV30 combines with J gene TRBJ1-1; D call uncertain. The CDR3 spans 13 residues. Germline V gene sequence: CDR1 GTSNPN, CDR2 SVGIG (reference sequence). V lost 4 bases to trimming and J lost 1 base, with 10 bases between them. The CDR3 nucleotides are TGTGCCTGGAAGTGGACGTCGAACACTGAAGCTTTCTTT. This codes for CAWKWTSNTEAFF.

This clonotype has a handful of counts. The V call is TRBV7-8, the J call TRBJ1-5; 8 bases line up with TRBD1. Germline V gene data show CDR1 as SGHVS and CDR2 as FQNEAQ. V trimming: 5 bases; J trimming: 2 bases; junction bases outside the gene matches: 5. There are 15 residues in the CDR3. The DNA of the CDR3 is TGTGCCAGCAGCAGACAGGGGTATGGCAATCAGCCCCAGCATTTT. This translates into CASSRQGYGNQPQHF.

Comments on this clonotype: An end of the junction differs from the germline gene, which may be a read error. The rearrangement uses TRBV5-1 and TRBJ1-5; 11 nucleotides match TRBD1. CDR3 size: 15 residues. Germline loops: CDR1 SGHRS, CDR2 YFSETQ. The CDR3 here is CASSLRDRGTQPQHF. The CDR3 DNA reads TGTGCCAGCAGCTTACGGGACAGGGGGACTCAGCCCCAGCATTTT.

This clonotype was picked up many times. The chain couples TRBV6-1 to TRBJ2-7; either TRBD1 or TRBD2 may fit D (5 bases each). This CDR3 region has 15 residues. Germline assignment: CDR1 MNHNS and CDR2 SASEGT. V was pared by 6 bases and J by 0 bases, with 15 bases between. CDR3 amino acids: CASRDRDGDSYEQYF. CDR3 DNA: TGTGCCAGCAGGGACCGGGACGGCGACTCCTACGAGCAGTACTTC.

The chain employs TRBV6-1 and TRBJ1-6, with D unresolved. Trimming stripped 4 bases from V and 6 bases from J, with 16 bases between. The germline V gene encodes CDR1 MNHNS and CDR2 SASEGT. This CDR3 region has 16 residues. The CDR3, as DNA: TGTGCCAGCAGTGCCCTGCAGATGGGAAGTAATTCACCCCTCCACTTT. Its translation: CASSALQMGSNSPLHF.

The J gene is TRBJ2-7, the V gene TRBV6-1, with D perhaps given as TRBD1 or TRBD2 (5 bases each). CDR1 is MNHNS and CDR2 is SASEGT in the germline V gene. There are 14 residues in the CDR3. V gave up 6 bases and J gave up 0 bases, with 12 bases separating them. The CDR3: CASRGDGTSYEQYF. As DNA, the CDR3 is TGTGCCAGCAGAGGGGACGGAACCTCCTACGAGCAGTACTTC.

This clonotype has just a few counts. The chain recombines TRBV6-2 or TRBV6-3 with TRBJ1-2, with D unresolved. This CDR3 comprises 13 residues. The ends were cut back, 2 bases at V and 4 bases at J, with 8 bases in the middle. Germline V gene lookup returns CDR1 MNHEY and CDR2 SVGEGT. CDR3 sequence reads: CASSYVSSYGYTF. The CDR3 coding sequence is TGTGCCAGCAGTTACGTATCAAGCTATGGCTACACCTTC.

This clonotype was found a few times. This rearrangement joins TRBV6-5 to TRBJ1-1, with 9 bases aligning to TRBD1. V shed 4 bases, J shed 5 bases, and the junction held 11 bases outside the gene matches. This CDR3 is built from 16 residues. In germline, CDR1 is MNHEY, CDR2 SVGAGI. The CDR3 DNA is TGTGCCAGCAGTTCCCCCGCCGGGACAGGGAGGACTGAAGCTTTCTTT. This encodes CASSSPAGTGRTEAFF.

This clonotype has only a few counts. The chain is built from TRBV19 and TRBJ1-2; D is undetermined. There are 12 residues in the CDR3. Germline V CDR1 and CDR2: LNHDA, SQIVND (reference sequence). V gave up 3 bases and J gave up 7 bases, with 9 bases separating them. CDR3 amino acids: CASSMISSGYTF. DNA of the CDR3: TGTGCCAGTAGTATGATCAGCTCTGGCTACACCTTC.

Concerning this clonotype: A far larger clone lies a single base away; this is likely a read error. This is likely a read error, given that the CDR3 carries no conserved phenylalanine or tryptophan at its end. The V gene is TRBV20-1, the J gene TRBJ2-1; TRBD1 matches at 9 bases. The better agreement between TRBJ2-5 and the DNA end casts doubt on the J call. The CDR3 sequence is 12 residues long. Germline values: CDR1 DFQATT, CDR2 SNEGSKA (reference sequence). The CDR3 coding sequence is TGCAGTGCCGACAGGGGGCAAGAGACCCAGTACATC. This encodes CSADRGQETQYI.

The chain has TRBV14 and TRBJ1-1, with D possibly TRBD1 on 5 matching bases. Trimming cost V 3 bases and J 4 bases, with 12 bases left between them. This CDR3 has 14 amino acids. Germline V gene sequence: CDR1 SGHDN, CDR2 FVKESK. The DNA of the CDR3 is TGTGCCAGCAGCCAGCGGGGCGACGGCACTGAAGCTTTCTTT. Translating gives CASSQRGDGTEAFF.

This clonotype was seen a few times. This chain uses TRBV5-6 with TRBJ2-5; possibly TRBD1 for D (6 bases). The CDR3 is made up of 16 amino acids. V lost 2 bases and J lost 4, with 18 bases in between. Germline CDR1 SGHDT, CDR2 YYEEEE. Written as DNA, the CDR3 is TGTGCCAGCAGCTTTGAACACAGGGAAGGAGGAGAGACCCAGTACTTC. Translating gives CASSFEHREGGETQYF.

The chain employs TRBV6-1 and TRBJ2-6, with 9 bases that match TRBD1. CDR1 is MNHNS and CDR2 is SASEGT in the germline V gene. The CDR3 runs 17 residues. The V segment lost 5 bases and the J segment 1 base; nucleotides outside the gene matches: 6. The CDR3 DNA is TGTGCCAGCAGTCCTGACAGGGGGTGGTCTGGGGCCAACGTCCTGACTTTC. Protein product: CASSPDRGWSGANVLTF.

This chain uses TRBV3-1 with TRBJ1-2, with a tentative D call TRBD1 (5 bases). Germline assignment: CDR1 LGHDT and CDR2 YNNKEL (reference sequence). The CDR3 has 14 residues. V was shortened by 4 bases and J by 4 bases, with 13 bases between the two germline ends. CDR3 sequence reads: CASSRDRSSYGYTF. In DNA, the CDR3 is TGTGCCAGCAGCCGGGACCGAAGTAGCTATGGCTACACCTTC.

The chain recombines TRBV4-1 with TRBJ1-2; D not resolved. The CDR3 is 14 amino acids. Trimming removed 0 bases at V and 6 bases at J, with 11 bases between. From germline, CDR1 is MGHRA and CDR2 YSYEKL. The CDR3 region is CASSQEVRGNGYTF. CDR3 nucleotide sequence: TGCGCCAGCAGCCAAGAGGTCCGAGGGAATGGCTACACCTTC.

This chain links TRBV30 with TRBJ1-1; D gene unclear. Germline CDR1 GTSNPN, CDR2 SVGIG (reference sequence). V was trimmed by 2 bases and J by 0 bases, leaving 7 bases between them. The CDR3 covers 13 residues. The CDR3 here is CAWSRRMNTEAFF. The CDR3 bases are TGTGCCTGGAGTCGGAGGATGAACACTGAAGCTTTCTTT.

This clonotype was found a few times. CDR3 in amino acids: CACLPKGGIGQPQHF. In nucleotides, the CDR3 is TGTGCCTGCCTACCAAAGGGAGGAATCGGCCAGCCCCAGCATTTT. This chain connects TRBV30 to TRBJ1-5; no definite D call. This CDR3 is 15 amino acids long. Looked up from germline, CDR1 is GTSNPN and CDR2 is SVGIG (reference sequence). Trimming removed 6 bases from V and 7 bases from J, with 22 bases in between.

This clonotype came up a few times. The chain is built from TRBV6-1 and TRBJ1-2; D not certain. Germline CDR1 MNHNS, CDR2 SASEGT. Deletions cut 4 bases from V and 1 base from J, with 10 bases between. The CDR3 length is 14 residues. CDR3 region: CASSVAWGNYGYTF. CDR3 coding DNA: TGTGCCAGCAGTGTAGCGTGGGGTAACTATGGCTACACCTTC.

This clonotype was detected many times. The chain links TRBV5-1 to TRBJ1-2; D is perhaps TRBD1 (5 bases). The CDR3 length is 12 residues. CDR1 and CDR2 (germline): SGHRS, YFSETQ. V dropped 4 bases and J dropped 8 bases, with 12 bases sitting between them. The CDR3 loop is CASSMAGSGYTF. DNA of the CDR3: TGCGCCAGCAGCATGGCAGGGTCAGGCTACACCTTC. Using reference TRBV5-1 and TRBJ1-2 for the parts outside the CDR3, the full variable domain is KAGVTQTPRYLIKTRGQQVTLSCSPISGHRSVSWYQQTPGQGLQFLFEYFSETQRNKGNFPGRFSGRQFSNSRSEMNVSTLELGDSALYLCASSMAGSGYTFGSGTRLTVV.

This clonotype occurred a few times. This chain uses TRBV28 with TRBJ1-4; D might be TRBD1 (5 bases). V lost 6 bases, J lost 0 bases, and 11 bases lay in between. Germline-derived CDR1 and CDR2 are MDHEN and SYDVKM. The CDR3 has 15 residues. Here the CDR3 DNA reads TGTGCCAGCAGGACGGACATTTCAACTAATGAAAAACTGTTTTTT. As protein: CASRTDISTNEKLFF.

The chain has TRBV29-1 and TRBJ1-3, with D unresolved. CDR1 and CDR2 (germline): SQVTM, ANQGSEA. This CDR3 contains 14 residues. Trimming left V 1 base short and J 4 bases short, with 11 bases between. CDR3 bases: TGCAGCGTTGAAGTCTTAGGACGAGGAAACACCATATATTTT. Residues: CSVEVLGRGNTIYF.

The V and J genes are TRBV12-5 and TRBJ1-6; possibly TRBD1 for D (5 bases). V shed 6 bases and J shed 12 bases, with 15 bases lying between them. The CDR3 totals 13 residues. The V gene's germline CDR1 is LGHNT and CDR2 FRNRAP. This CDR3 reads CASGPGTWGPLHF. The CDR3 coding sequence is TGTGCTAGTGGCCCCGGGACCTGGGGACCCCTCCACTTT. Full variable domain (remainder filled in from reference TRBV12-5 and TRBJ1-6): DARVTQTPRHKVTEMGQEVTMRCQPILGHNTVFWYRQTMMQGLELLAYFRNRAPLDDSGMPKDRFSAEMPDATLATLKIQPSEPRDSAVYFCASGPGTWGPLHFGNGTRLTVT.

This clonotype has just a few counts. This chain joins TRBV14 and TRBJ1-2, with D uncertain. Germline V lookup: CDR1 SGHDN, CDR2 FVKESK. There are 14 residues in the CDR3. Deletions cut 2 bases from V and 1 base from J, with 8 bases between. The CDR3 loop is CASSQWHFNYGYTF. CDR3 in DNA: TGTGCCAGCAGCCAATGGCATTTTAACTATGGCTACACCTTC.